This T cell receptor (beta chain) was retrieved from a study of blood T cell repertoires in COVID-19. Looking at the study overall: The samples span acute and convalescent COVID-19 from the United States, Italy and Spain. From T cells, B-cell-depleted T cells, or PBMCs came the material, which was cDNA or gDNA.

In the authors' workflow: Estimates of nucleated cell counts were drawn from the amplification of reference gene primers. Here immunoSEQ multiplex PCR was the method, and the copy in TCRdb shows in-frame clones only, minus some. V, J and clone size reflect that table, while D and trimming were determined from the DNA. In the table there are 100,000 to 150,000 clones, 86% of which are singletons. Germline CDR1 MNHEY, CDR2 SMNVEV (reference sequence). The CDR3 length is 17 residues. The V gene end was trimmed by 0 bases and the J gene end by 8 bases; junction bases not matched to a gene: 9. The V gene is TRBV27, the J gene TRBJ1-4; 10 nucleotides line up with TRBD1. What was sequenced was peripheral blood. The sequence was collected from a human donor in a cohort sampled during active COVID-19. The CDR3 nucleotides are TGTGCCAGCAGTTTATCGATGGGGGGACAGGGGCGGGAAAAACTGTTTTTT. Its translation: CASSLSMGGQGREKLFF.